The next 25 T cell receptor beta chains were all read from a single sample in a study of OX40 agonist ivuxolimab in advanced cancers. TCRdb's copy holds only in-frame clones and misses some; the assay was immunoSEQ multiplex PCR. The table lists around 66,000 clones, around 90% of them singletons. The starting material was CD4+ or CD8+ T cells sorted from blood, obtained in a trial of the OX40 agonist ivuxolimab. The receptors stem from an adult with an advanced solid tumor such as melanoma, head and neck, liver or kidney cancer.

The chain joins TRBV7-9 to TRBJ2-7, with 8 bases matching TRBD2. Germline assignment: CDR1 SEHNR and CDR2 FQNEAQ (reference sequence). Germline trimming cut 4 bases from V and 3 bases from J; bases unmatched to any gene: 5. This CDR3 is 14 amino acids long. CDR3 in DNA: TGTGCCAGCAGCTCGGGACTAGAAAACTACGAGCAGTACTTC. Translating gives CASSSGLENYEQYF.

V gene TRBV7-3 combines with J gene TRBJ1-1; D remains ambiguous. V lost 5 bases and J 4 bases, leaving 17 bases between the germline ends. This CDR3 is 15 amino acids long. Germline assignment: CDR1 SGHTA and CDR2 FQGTGA. The CDR3 DNA reads TGTGCCAGCAGCCCTAACCCAGGAGGGAGCACTGAAGCTTTCTTT. Translation: CASSPNPGGSTEAFF.

This chain uses TRBV7-9 with TRBJ2-1, with 11 bases identical to TRBD2. Unmatched junction bases numbered 8, after V lost 6 bases and J lost 7 bases. The CDR3 runs 15 residues. The germline CDR1 and CDR2 sequences are SEHNR and FQNEAQ (reference sequence). CDR3 in amino acids: CASRPGTSGNNEQFF. The DNA of the CDR3 is TGTGCCAGCAGACCCGGGACTAGCGGCAATAATGAGCAGTTCTTC.

Only a few counts were recorded for this clone. The gene calls are TRBV5-1 and TRBJ1-1, with TRBD1 matching over 8 bases. Trimming took 4 bases from V and 5 from J; bases not matched to a gene: 7. This CDR3 is 14 amino acids long. CDR1 is SGHRS and CDR2 is YFSETQ in the germline V gene. The chain's CDR3 is CASSDWTGRTEAFF. The CDR3 DNA follows: TGCGCCAGCAGCGACTGGACAGGGAGGACTGAAGCTTTCTTT. Full variable domain (rest looked up from reference TRBV5-1 and TRBJ1-1): KAGVTQTPRYLIKTRGQQVTLSCSPISGHRSVSWYQQTPGQGLQFLFEYFSETQRNKGNFPGRFSGRQFSNSRSEMNVSTLELGDSALYLCASSDWTGRTEAFFGQGTRLTVV.

This clone was detected once. The V gene is TRBV2, the J gene TRBJ2-5, with D possibly being TRBD2 (5 bases). V was trimmed by 6 bases and J by 5 bases, leaving 16 bases between them. The CDR3 contains 14 residues. The germline V gene encodes CDR1 SNHLY and CDR2 FYNNEI. The CDR3 DNA is TGTGCCAGCAGCCCTCTCTCGGGAAGGGAGACCCAGTACTTC. Its translation: CASSPLSGRETQYF.

The V and J genes are TRBV6-5 and TRBJ2-1; tentatively, D is TRBD1 (6 bases). Germline V lookup: CDR1 MNHEY, CDR2 SVGAGI. V lost 6 bases and J 2 bases, leaving 14 bases between the germline ends. The CDR3 is 15 residues long. CDR3 loop: CASRVDSHTYNEQFF. CDR3 nucleotides: TGTGCCAGCAGGGTGGACAGCCATACCTACAATGAGCAGTTCTTC.

V and J are TRBV11-2 and TRBJ1-5; 10 nucleotides match TRBD1. This CDR3 is built from 15 residues. The V segment lost 1 base and the J segment 7 bases; nucleotides outside the gene matches: 4. The germline CDR1 and CDR2 sequences are SGHAT and FQNNGV. CDR3 DNA: TGTGCCAGCAGCTTAGGCGGGACAGGGGCCCAGCCCCAGCATTTT. This codes for CASSLGGTGAQPQHF.

The gene calls are TRBV27 and TRBJ2-5, with D tentatively TRBD1 (6 bases). Trimming stripped 8 bases from V and 7 bases from J, with 20 bases between. The CDR3 consists of 14 residues. Germline CDR1 MNHEY, CDR2 SMNVEV (reference sequence). The CDR3 sequence: CASSMGTLPGTQYF. The CDR3 DNA is TGTGCCAGCTCTATGGGGACACTGCCCGGGACCCAGTACTTC.

This clone was found once. The chain joins TRBV4-3 to TRBJ1-2; D is undetermined. This CDR3 contains 15 residues. Trimming left V 0 bases short and J 4 bases short, with 12 bases between. Germline V gene lookup returns CDR1 LGHNA and CDR2 YSLEER. CDR3 protein: CASSQDIEGSYGYTF. The CDR3 bases are TGCGCCAGCAGCCAAGATATTGAGGGCTCCTATGGCTACACCTTC.

The chain links TRBV28 to TRBJ2-7; the D is unclear. Germline V gene sequence: CDR1 MDHEN, CDR2 SYDVKM. V was shortened by 4 bases and J by 1 base, with 11 bases between the two germline ends. This CDR3 region has 14 residues. The CDR3 coding sequence is TGTGCCAGCAGTTCTTCAGTGTTATCCTACGAGCAGTACTTC. This codes for CASSSSVLSYEQYF. The full variable domain, with the rest looked up from reference TRBV28 and TRBJ2-7, is DVKVTQSSRYLVKRTGEKVFLECVQDMDHENMFWYRQDPGLGLRLIYFSYDVKMKEKGDIPEGYSVSREKKERFSLILESASTNQTSMYLCASSSSVLSYEQYFGPGTRLTVT.

The chain carries TRBV5-8 and TRBJ1-5; D remains ambiguous. With 7 bases removed from V and 9 bases from J, the gap between germline ends came to 14 bases. The germline V gene encodes CDR1 SGHTS and CDR2 YDEGEE. There are 12 residues in the CDR3. The CDR3 region has the DNA TGTGCCAGCGGTGCCGGGCAAGGGCCCCAGCATTTT. Its translation is CASGAGQGPQHF.

The rearrangement uses TRBV15 and TRBJ2-5, with 10 bases matching TRBD1. The DNA end lines up better with TRBJ2-7; the J call may be wrong. The germline gives CDR1 LNHNV, CDR2 YYDKDF (reference sequence). The CDR3 covers 15 residues. In nucleotides, the CDR3 is TGTGCCACCAGCAGAGACCAGGGACAGGGGTACGAGCAGTACTTC. This sequence encodes CATSRDQGQGYEQYF.

This clone is labeled medium-sized. V gene TRBV5-4 combines with J gene TRBJ2-7; maybe TRBD1 (6 bases). Looked up from germline, CDR1 is SGHNT and CDR2 is YYREEE (reference sequence). The length of the CDR3 is 14 residues. The V end lost 4 bases, the J end lost 4 bases, and 15 bases lay between the germline ends. CDR3 DNA: TGTGCCAGCAGCCCCGGCAGGGGACGGTACGAGCAGTACTTC. It yields the protein CASSPGRGRYEQYF. Complete variable domain (other parts from reference TRBV5-4 and TRBJ2-7): ETGVTQSPTHLIKTRGQQVTLRCSSQSGHNTVSWYQQALGQGPQFIFQYYREEENGRGNFPPRFSGLQFPNYSSELNVNALELDDSALYLCASSPGRGRYEQYFGPGTRLTVT.

The chain combines TRBV5-1 with TRBJ1-6, with TRBD1 matching over 12 bases. CDR3 length: 15 residues. The germline gives CDR1 SGHRS, CDR2 YFSETQ. J gave up 7 bases and V 4 bases, and 3 bases lay outside the gene matches. In DNA, the CDR3 is TGCGCCAGCAGCAACGGGACAGGGGGCAATTCACCCCTCCACTTT. Translating it yields CASSNGTGGNSPLHF.

The chain has TRBV5-1 and TRBJ2-1; 10 bases map to TRBD1. CDR3 length: 16 residues. Germline CDR1 is SGHRS and CDR2 is YFSETQ. The trim removed 3 bases at V and 3 bases at J, leaving 6 bases unmatched. The CDR3 region is CASSWLGTGDYNEQFF. The CDR3 DNA reads as TGCGCCAGCAGCTGGCTCGGGACAGGGGACTACAATGAGCAGTTCTTC.

The chain carries TRBV7-2 and TRBJ2-3; TRBD1 matches at 8 bases. CDR3 length equals 15 residues. Germline loops: CDR1 SGHTA, CDR2 FQGNSA. V lost 5 bases to trimming and J lost 3 bases; unmatched junction nucleotides: 7. Written as DNA, the CDR3 is TGTGCCAGCAGCGCAGGGGGCACGGCAACAGATACGCAGTATTTT. It translates to CASSAGGTATDTQYF.

CDR3 in DNA: TGTGCCAGCAGCTCCGGGACAGTCGGTGGCTACACCTTC. This codes for CASSSGTVGGYTF. This chain uses TRBV6-5 with TRBJ1-2, with 7 bases identical to TRBD1. The CDR3 consists of 13 residues. The junction had 8 bases not matched to a gene; V was cut back by 6 bases and J by 7 bases. Per the germline V gene, CDR1 is MNHEY and CDR2 is SVGAGI.

Worth noting for this clone: The sample carries other DNA sequences with the same CDR3. The V call is TRBV5-1, the J call TRBJ2-1, with D possibly called TRBD1 or TRBD2 (5 bases each). The CDR3 spans 15 residues. Germline V gene data show CDR1 as SGHRS and CDR2 as YFSETQ. Between the trimmed V and J ends, which lost 0 bases and 5 bases, there was a span of 12 bases. For the CDR3, the DNA is TGCGCCAGCAGCTTGGGTGGGGGTAGGGACAATGAGCAGTTCTTC. Amino acid sequence: CASSLGGGRDNEQFF.

V gene TRBV27 combines with J gene TRBJ2-7; TRBD2 matches 9 bases. The ends lost 3 bases at V and 0 bases at J; junction bases unmatched: 3. Looked up from germline, CDR1 is MNHEY and CDR2 is SMNVEV (reference sequence). The CDR3 has 15 residues. CDR3: CASSLTSGTSYEQYF. The CDR3 DNA reads TGTGCCAGCAGTTTGACTAGCGGAACCTCCTACGAGCAGTACTTC.

V usage is TRBV11-2 and J usage is TRBJ2-1; D perhaps matches TRBD2 (5 bases). Trimming stripped 4 bases from V and 5 bases from J, with 12 bases between. Germline loops: CDR1 SGHAT, CDR2 FQNNGV. There are 14 residues in the CDR3. The CDR3 loop is CASSYSGLNNEQFF. The CDR3, as DNA: TGTGCCAGCAGCTATTCCGGACTCAACAATGAGCAGTTCTTC.

This chain links TRBV14 with TRBJ2-1, with D perhaps matching TRBD2 (5 bases). This CDR3 comprises 16 residues. CDR1 is SGHDN and CDR2 is FVKESK in the germline V gene. Between the trimmed V and J ends, which lost 3 bases and 6 bases, there was a span of 18 bases. In DNA form, the CDR3 reads TGTGCCAGCAGCCAGAGGGCACCGATGGGCCGCAATGAGCAGTTCTTC. Its translation is CASSQRAPMGRNEQFF.

J is TRBJ2-7 and V is TRBV6-1, with 10 bases identical to TRBD1. The J segment lost 2 bases and the V segment lost 0 bases, leaving 4 bases of the junction unmatched. CDR1 and CDR2 from the germline V gene are MNHNS and SASEGT. The CDR3 sequence is 16 residues long. The CDR3 DNA reads as TGTGCCAGCAGTGAAGCCGGGACAGGGGTCGCCTACGAGCAGTACTTC. This translates into CASSEAGTGVAYEQYF.

V usage is TRBV11-2 and J usage is TRBJ1-2; tentative D call: TRBD1 (6 bases). The germline V gene has CDR1 SGHAT and CDR2 FQNNGV. The CDR3 extends over 14 amino acids. V gave up 4 bases and J gave up 5 bases, with 14 bases separating them. The CDR3 DNA follows: TGTGCCAGCAGCTCCTGGACAGCCTTTTATGGCTACACCTTC. This sequence encodes CASSSWTAFYGYTF.

V is TRBV28 and J is TRBJ2-7; 7 nucleotides line up with TRBD1. The junction had 6 bases not matched to a gene; V was cut back by 5 bases and J by 2 bases. The germline gives CDR1 MDHEN, CDR2 SYDVKM. The CDR3 contains 14 residues. CDR3 residues: CASSAYRGPYEQYF. The CDR3 nucleotides read TGTGCCAGCAGTGCATACAGGGGCCCCTACGAGCAGTACTTC.

The rearrangement links TRBV7-8 to TRBJ1-3; 7 nucleotides align to TRBD1. Germline CDR1 reads SGHVS; CDR2 reads FQNEAQ. CDR3 size: 15 residues. Losses at the gene ends were 6 bases for V and 4 bases for J; bases not matched to a gene: 9. The chain's CDR3 is CASRERRGFGNTIYF. The CDR3 DNA sequence: TGTGCCAGCAGGGAACGCAGGGGGTTCGGAAACACCATATATTTT.